The 32 T cell receptor beta chains below come from one sample, sequenced in a study of T cell repertoires in cytomegalovirus infection (dated by TCRdb to the late 2010s). Sequenced on an Illumina HiSeq 1500. TCRdb passed the public sequencing reads through fastp at Q25 and MiXCR, retaining productive beta sequences. Records with the same CDR3 protein are collapsed into one entry carrying the most frequent genes and DNA. The sample table lists about 470,000 distinct CDR3 sequences, under 55% of them with a count of one. Around 45% of the sample is in the top ten clones. In light of the paper, this sample's treatment or condition label describes: in vitro stimulation with specific CMV peptide epitopes to enrich CMV-specific T cells. These receptors' antigens are unknown. This specimen consisted of cultured PBMCs, obtained from culture after CMV antigen stimulation. The receptors were gathered from a human donor in good health (CMV status not recorded). Some clones in this sample may be carry-over from other donors' samples.

The chain has TRBV12-3 or TRBV12-4 and TRBJ1-4, with TRBD1 as a possible D gene (5 bases). The V gene lost 6 bases and the J gene lost 7 bases, with 12 bases spanning the gap. The CDR3 sequence is 13 residues long. CDR3 bases: TGTGCCAGCAGCCCGGGGCGTAGTGAAAAACTGTTTTTT. Amino acid sequence: CASSPGRSEKLFF.

The rearrangement links TRBV12-3 or TRBV12-4 to TRBJ2-4, with D possibly matching TRBD2 (5 bases). The CDR3 extends over 12 amino acids. V was cut by 5 bases and J by 8 bases, with 10 bases left in between. CDR3 loop: CASSPDGDIQYF. CDR3 coding DNA: TGTGCCAGCAGTCCGGACGGGGACATTCAGTACTTC.

The chain employs TRBV7-2 and TRBJ1-4, with D tentatively TRBD1 (6 bases). Germline CDR1 reads SGHTA; CDR2 reads FQGNSA. Trimming took off 1 base at V and 6 bases at J, with 12 bases between the two ends. The CDR3 contains 15 residues. The CDR3 is CASSLVSGADEKLFF. CDR3 coding DNA: TGTGCCAGCAGCTTAGTGTCAGGGGCAGATGAAAAACTGTTTTTT. The whole variable domain, remainder taken from reference TRBV7-2 and TRBJ1-4, is GAGVSQSPSNKVTEKGKDVELRCDPISGHTALYWYRQSLGQGLEFLIYFQGNSAPDKSGLPSDRFSAERTGGSVSTLTIQRTQQEDSAVYLCASSLVSGADEKLFFGSGTQLSVL.

This chain connects TRBV2 to TRBJ2-7; 7 bases match TRBD1. The CDR3 is 14 amino acids. The germline V gene has CDR1 SNHLY and CDR2 FYNNEI. The V gene end was trimmed by 6 bases and the J gene end by 2 bases; junction bases not matched to a gene: 7. CDR3 DNA sequence: TGTGCCAGCAGGGGGGACAGTAAACCCTACGAGCAGTACTTC. This sequence encodes CASRGDSKPYEQYF.

This clonotype was counted once. The chain carries TRBV15 and TRBJ1-2; TRBD1 aligns across 7 bases. Trimming cost V 1 base and J 4 bases; bases outside gene matches: 6. Germline V gene sequence: CDR1 LNHNV, CDR2 YYDKDF (reference sequence). This CDR3 has 15 residues. CDR3 bases: TGTGCCACCAGCAGAGGCCCGGGGACAGTCTATGGCTACACCTTC. Translation gives CATSRGPGTVYGYTF.

The gene calls are TRBV6-5 and TRBJ2-3; the D is unclear. Trimming took 7 bases from V and 2 from J, leaving 10 bases between them. The CDR3 totals 13 residues. CDR1 and CDR2 from the germline V gene are MNHEY and SVGAGI. CDR3 region: CASTEEVTDTQYF. CDR3 DNA sequence: TGTGCCAGCACCGAAGAGGTCACAGATACGCAGTATTTT.

V and J are TRBV12-3 or TRBV12-4 and TRBJ1-4; D remains unclear. The V gene lost 6 bases and the J gene lost 3 bases, with 11 bases spanning the gap. This CDR3 contains 14 residues. The CDR3 region is CASRSGGPNEKLFF. As DNA, the CDR3 is TGTGCCAGCAGGTCGGGCGGGCCTAATGAAAAACTGTTTTTT.

The rearrangement uses TRBV7-2 and TRBJ1-1, with D maybe TRBD1 (5 bases). The CDR3 runs 14 residues. The V gene lost 5 bases and the J gene lost 1 base, with 11 bases spanning the gap. CDR1 is SGHTA and CDR2 is FQGNSA in the germline V gene. The CDR3 DNA is TGTGCCAGCAGCCACCGGGGGTGGAACACTGAAGCTTTCTTT. Residues: CASSHRGWNTEAFF.

The V and J genes are TRBV19 and TRBJ1-1; TRBD1 is a possible D gene (5 bases). The CDR3 is made up of 15 amino acids. Germline CDR1 LNHDA, CDR2 SQIVND (reference sequence). Trimming took 6 bases from V and 0 from J, leaving 14 bases between them. DNA of the CDR3: TGTGCCAGTAGACCCGGCGGAGGGGTGAACACTGAAGCTTTCTTT. It yields the protein CASRPGGGVNTEAFF. Looking up the rest from reference TRBV19 and TRBJ1-1 gives the full variable domain: DGGITQSPKYLFRKEGQNVTLSCEQNLNHDAMYWYRQDPGQGLRLIYYSQIVNDFQKGDIAEGYSVSREKKESFPLTVTSAQKNPTAFYLCASRPGGGVNTEAFFGQGTRLTVV.

The V gene is TRBV11-2, the J gene TRBJ1-5; D unclear. The CDR3 runs 15 residues. The germline gives CDR1 SGHAT, CDR2 FQNNGV. V was cut by 2 bases and J by 0 bases, with 8 bases left in between. CDR3 bases: TGTGCCAGCAGCTTACAGCCTAATAGCAATCAGCCCCAGCATTTT. This gives the protein CASSLQPNSNQPQHF. The full variable domain, with the rest looked up from reference TRBV11-2 and TRBJ1-5, is EAGVAQSPRYKIIEKRQSVAFWCNPISGHATLYWYQQILGQGPKLLIQFQNNGVVDDSQLPKDRFSAERLKGVDSTLKIQPAKLEDSAVYLCASSLQPNSNQPQHFGDGTRLSIL.

This chain connects TRBV7-9 to TRBJ1-4; TRBD1 agrees at 7 bases. The CDR3 spans 14 residues. The trim removed 5 bases at V and 3 bases at J, leaving 3 bases unmatched. Germline CDR1 SEHNR, CDR2 FQNEAQ (reference sequence). CDR3 loop: CASSDREANEKLFF. CDR3 bases: TGTGCCAGCAGCGACAGGGAAGCTAATGAAAAACTGTTTTTT.

A few counts support this clonotype. This chain connects TRBV6-1 to TRBJ2-1; the match to TRBD2 covers 13 bases. Trimming took 4 bases from V and 10 from J; bases not matched to a gene: 4. This CDR3 spans 14 amino acids. Germline V gene data show CDR1 as MNHNS and CDR2 as SASEGT. The CDR3 reads CASSVGLAGVEQFF. CDR3 coding DNA: TGTGCCAGCAGTGTCGGACTAGCGGGAGTGGAGCAGTTCTTC.

A remark on this clonotype: One end of the junction does not line up with germline, which may come from a read error. This chain links TRBV28 with TRBJ2-3; weak D call: TRBD2 (6 bases). This CDR3 contains 15 residues. In germline, CDR1 is MDHEN, CDR2 SYDVKM. CDR3 bases: TGCGCCAGCAGTCCTGCAGGGACTCTCACAGATACGCAGTATTTT. It yields the protein CASSPAGTLTDTQYF.

This clonotype came up a few times. J is TRBJ2-1 and V is TRBV7-2; the match to TRBD2 covers 11 bases. From germline, CDR1 is SGHTA and CDR2 FQGNSA. V shed 3 bases, J shed 4 bases, and the junction held 2 bases outside the gene matches. This CDR3 is 15 amino acids long. The CDR3: CASSFWTSGYNEQFF. The CDR3 DNA reads as TGTGCCAGCAGCTTTTGGACTAGCGGGTACAATGAGCAGTTCTTC.

The chain is built from TRBV2 and TRBJ2-3; possible D gene TRBD2, 6 bases. Germline CDR1 reads SNHLY; CDR2 reads FYNNEI. The CDR3 length is 17 residues. V was cut by 8 bases and J by 6 bases, with 27 bases left in between. The chain's CDR3 is CASPGGVGRTRGDTQYF. CDR3 nucleotides: TGTGCCAGCCCCGGCGGGGTCGGGAGAACCCGGGGGGATACGCAGTATTTT.

This chain links TRBV20-1 with TRBJ2-5; D is undetermined. Trimming removed 5 bases from V and 2 bases from J, with 12 bases in between. This CDR3 is 13 amino acids long. Per germline, CDR1 DFQATT and CDR2 SNEGSKA (reference sequence). The CDR3 loop is CSALKTEQETQYF. In nucleotides, the CDR3 is TGCAGTGCTTTAAAGACCGAGCAAGAGACCCAGTACTTC.

The rearrangement uses TRBV7-9 and TRBJ2-5; no clear D. Trimming shortened V by 4 bases and J by 4 bases, and 10 bases separated the two germline ends. CDR1 and CDR2 from the germline V gene are SEHNR and FQNEAQ (reference sequence). The CDR3 is made up of 13 amino acids. CDR3 in DNA: TGTGCCAGCAGCTCTGCAACCGGAGAGACCCAGTACTTC. It codes for CASSSATGETQYF.

CDR3 DNA: TGTGCCAGCAGTTATGACCCTAGCACAGATACGCAGTATTTT. This gives the protein CASSYDPSTDTQYF. This chain connects TRBV6-2 or TRBV6-3 to TRBJ2-3, with D unclear. The CDR3 runs to 14 residues. Germline V gives CDR1 MNHEY, CDR2 SVGEGT. V was shortened by 3 bases and J by 0 bases, with 7 bases between the two germline ends.

V gene TRBV4-3 combines with J gene TRBJ2-3; D unresolved. Germline lookup yields CDR1 LGHNA and CDR2 YSLEER. The V and J ends lost 3 bases and 6 bases respectively, with 10 bases between them. The CDR3 is 13 residues long. The CDR3 DNA follows: TGCGCCAGCAGCCAGAACCGCCAGGATACGCAGTATTTT. Translated: CASSQNRQDTQYF.

This clonotype was observed a few times. The chain is built from TRBV4-2 and TRBJ2-3, with 7 bases fitting TRBD1. CDR1 and CDR2 from the germline V gene are LGHNA and YNFKEQ. This CDR3 is 18 amino acids long. J lost 2 bases, V lost 1 base, and 12 bases had no gene match. CDR3 sequence reads: CASSQALTPGQLTDTQYF. The CDR3 DNA reads as TGTGCCAGCAGCCAAGCTTTGACCCCGGGACAGCTCACAGATACGCAGTATTTT.

The chain couples TRBV11-3 to TRBJ2-7; 10 nucleotides agree with TRBD2. The CDR3 covers 15 residues. The germline V gene has CDR1 SGHNT and CDR2 YENEEA. V dropped 6 bases and J dropped 6; count of bases not matched to a gene: 11. CDR3: CASSPGSSGSIEQYF. In nucleotides, the CDR3 is TGTGCCAGCAGTCCAGGGTCTAGCGGGAGCATCGAGCAGTACTTC.

The chain carries TRBV25-1 and TRBJ1-2; D gene unclear. This CDR3 has 13 residues. From germline, CDR1 is MGHDK and CDR2 SYGVNS. V lost 2 bases and J lost 8, with 12 bases in between. The CDR3 DNA reads TGTGCCAGCAGTGAAGGCGGCCGAGCCGGCTACACCTTC. As protein: CASSEGGRAGYTF.

Concerning this clonotype: The junction does not match germline at one end; this may be a read error. This chain uses TRBV3-1 with TRBJ1-1; D is ambiguous. Germline CDR1 and CDR2: LGHDT and YNNKEL (reference sequence). There are 11 residues in the CDR3. The CDR3 is CASSHNSEAFF. CDR3 in DNA: TGTGCCAGCAGCCACAACAGTGAAGCTTTCTTT. Full variable domain (rest looked up from reference TRBV3-1 and TRBJ1-1): DTAVSQTPKYLVTQMGNDKSIKCEQNLGHDTMYWYKQDSKKFLKIMFSYNNKELIINETVPNRFSPKSPDKAHLNLHINSLELGDSAVYFCASSHNSEAFFGQGTRLTVV.

This clonotype was detected ten times or more. This chain joins TRBV7-2 and TRBJ1-5, with D maybe TRBD1 (5 bases). The germline V gene encodes CDR1 SGHTA and CDR2 FQGNSA. The CDR3 contains 17 residues. V was clipped by 5 bases and J by 2 bases, with 19 bases between them. CDR3 amino acids: CASSPNLGPGGNQPQHF. DNA for the CDR3: TGTGCCAGCAGCCCGAACTTGGGACCGGGGGGCAATCAGCCCCAGCATTTT.

This clonotype was seen many times. This chain joins TRBV7-2 and TRBJ2-7; possible D gene TRBD2, 6 bases. The CDR3 loop spans 14 amino acids. V lost 0 bases, J lost 4 bases, and 10 bases lay in between. Germline CDR1 SGHTA, CDR2 FQGNSA. This CDR3 reads CASSLATSTYEQYF. Written as DNA, the CDR3 is TGTGCCAGCAGCTTAGCGACTAGTACATACGAGCAGTACTTC. The full variable domain, with the rest looked up from reference TRBV7-2 and TRBJ2-7, is GAGVSQSPSNKVTEKGKDVELRCDPISGHTALYWYRQSLGQGLEFLIYFQGNSAPDKSGLPSDRFSAERTGGSVSTLTIQRTQQEDSAVYLCASSLATSTYEQYFGPGTRLTVT.

For this clonotype: Mismatch with germline at one junction end may stem from a read error. The CDR3 protein is CASSLGAEVYEQCF. For the CDR3, the DNA is TGTGCCAGCAGCTTGGGAGCTGAGGTCTACGAGCAGTGCTTC. The rearrangement joins TRBV7-6 to TRBJ2-7, with D perhaps matching TRBD2 (5 bases). The length of the CDR3 is 14 residues. The V gene's germline CDR1 is SGHVS and CDR2 FNYEAQ.

This clonotype was counted many times. The chain has TRBV7-2 and TRBJ1-6; D ambiguous. CDR1 SGHTA and CDR2 FQGNSA come from the germline V gene. The CDR3 is made up of 18 amino acids. The germline V and J ends were trimmed by 1 base and 6 bases, with 19 bases remaining between them. In DNA form, the CDR3 reads TGTGCCAGCAGCTTAGGTGGTGTAAACCAGAGGTTTAATTCACCCCTCCACTTT. Its protein product is CASSLGGVNQRFNSPLHF.

This clonotype has more than one count but fewer than ten. The chain uses TRBV7-2 and TRBJ1-1; D call uncertain. Deletions cut 1 base from V and 4 bases from J, with 16 bases between. The germline gives CDR1 SGHTA, CDR2 FQGNSA. This CDR3 has 16 amino acids. In nucleotides, the CDR3 is TGTGCCAGCAGCTTAGTTTGGGGAGTGGTGAGCACTGAAGCTTTCTTT. This gives the protein CASSLVWGVVSTEAFF.

Of note for this clonotype: This may be a read error: a much more frequent sequence differs by one nucleotide. V is TRBV7-2 and J is TRBJ2-1; TRBD2 matches at 7 bases. The V gene's germline CDR1 is SGHTA and CDR2 FQGNSA. The CDR3 runs to 15 residues. CDR3 region: CASSPAGGRRDEHFF. The CDR3 nucleotides read TGTGCCAGCAGCCCAGCGGGCGGGAGAAGGGATGAGCACTTCTTC.

This clonotype was seen repeatedly, ten times or more. The V gene is TRBV7-2, the J gene TRBJ1-1, with 7 bases fitting TRBD1. There are 17 residues in the CDR3. The germline gives CDR1 SGHTA, CDR2 FQGNSA. Germline trimming cut 5 bases from V and 0 bases from J; bases unmatched to any gene: 12. In DNA, the CDR3 is TGTGCCAGCAGCACAAACCGGGGACAGTCCATGAACACTGAAGCTTTCTTT. Its protein product is CASSTNRGQSMNTEAFF.

Only one count was recorded for this clonotype. The V call is TRBV6-6, the J call TRBJ2-3, with 7 positions matching TRBD1. The CDR3 is 14 amino acids. Germline values: CDR1 MNHNY, CDR2 SVGAGI (reference sequence). V lost 9 bases and J lost 1; bases outside the gene matches: 7. CDR3 sequence reads: CASENRGGTDTQYF. For the CDR3, the DNA is TGTGCCAGTGAAAACAGGGGCGGCACAGATACGCAGTATTTT.

The chain employs TRBV7-9 and TRBJ2-1; a weak D match, TRBD1 (6 bases). CDR1 and CDR2 from the germline V gene are SEHNR and FQNEAQ (reference sequence). The CDR3 contains 13 residues. Trimming removed 3 bases from V and 11 bases from J, with 14 bases in between. For the CDR3, the DNA is TGTGCCAGCAGCTTTCTAGTACAGGGTAAGCAGTTCTTC. It is translated as CASSFLVQGKQFF.